These 10 T cell receptor beta chains came from one sample sequenced in a study of blood T cell repertoires in COVID-19 (dated by TCRdb to the early 2020s). Library preparation used the immunoSEQ multiplex PCR assay. Sourced from immuneACCESS, this table was stored by TCRdb with only in-frame sequences that have V and J called. A share of the clones is absent; for the studies checked, an unresolved V gene accounts for under half, and the remainder has no known explanation. The sample table holds roughly 200,000 clones, of which 87% were seen once. The ten largest clones add up to more than 10% of the sample. The sample taken for sequencing was peripheral blood. The receptors shown here come from a woman between 18 and 29 years old who had recovered from COVID-19.

This clone came up once. The chain is built from TRBV5-1 and TRBJ2-1; D is perhaps TRBD2 (6 bases). Germline values: CDR1 SGHRS, CDR2 YFSETQ. The CDR3 covers 17 residues. V lost 4 bases to trimming and J lost 0 bases, with 17 bases between them. The CDR3 DNA reads as TGCGCCAGCAGCCCCCGGGACTCCCGAAGCTCCTACAATGAGCAGTTCTTC. Protein: CASSPRDSRSSYNEQFF.

V usage is TRBV6-5 and J usage is TRBJ2-1; 13 nucleotides match TRBD2. V gave up 11 bases and J gave up 2 bases; unmatched junction bases: 3. CDR3 length equals 14 residues. The germline CDR1 and CDR2 sequences are MNHEY and SVGAGI. CDR3: CAVGTSGAYNEQFF. The DNA of the CDR3 is TGTGCCGTCGGGACTAGCGGGGCCTACAATGAGCAGTTCTTC.

The gene calls are TRBV2 and TRBJ2-5; 7 bases line up with TRBD1. Germline-derived CDR1 and CDR2 are SNHLY and FYNNEI. The CDR3 sequence is 15 residues long. Germline trimming cut 2 bases from V and 1 base from J; bases unmatched to any gene: 4. The CDR3 is CASSEKGAVQETQYF. In nucleotides, the CDR3 is TGTGCCAGCAGTGAAAAGGGGGCAGTCCAAGAGACCCAGTACTTC.

The chain combines TRBV4-2 with TRBJ2-7; 12 bases fit TRBD1. The CDR3 is 16 residues long. Germline V gene lookup returns CDR1 LGHNA and CDR2 YNFKEQ. V gave up 2 bases and J gave up 7 bases; unmatched junction bases: 9. The CDR3 is CASSQPGGQGAWEQYF. CDR3 in DNA: TGTGCCAGCAGCCAACCAGGGGGACAGGGGGCTTGGGAGCAGTACTTC.

The rearrangement uses TRBV5-8 and TRBJ2-6; no clear D. The germline gives CDR1 SGHTS, CDR2 YDEGEE. V was pared by 0 bases and J by 4 bases, with 14 bases between. This CDR3 contains 17 residues. The CDR3 sequence: CASSLGTVPNGANVLTF. The CDR3 nucleotides are TGTGCCAGCAGCTTGGGTACTGTCCCGAACGGGGCCAACGTCCTGACTTTC.

V and J are TRBV7-3 and TRBJ2-1; 10 nucleotides align to TRBD2. Germline V CDR1 and CDR2: SGHTA, FQGTGA. There are 18 residues in the CDR3. With 5 bases clipped from V and 5 bases from J, the junction kept 15 bases outside the gene matches. This CDR3 is CASSPKPSGSSAHNEQFF. The CDR3 bases are TGTGCCAGCAGCCCAAAGCCTAGCGGGAGTTCGGCCCACAATGAGCAGTTCTTC.

V gene TRBV3-1 (or the pseudogene TRBV3-2) combines with J gene TRBJ2-1; 9 bases agree with TRBD2. Germline lookup yields CDR1 LGHDT and CDR2 YNNKEL (reference sequence). V was clipped by 1 base and J by 0 bases; unmatched bases: 4. The CDR3 consists of 17 residues. The CDR3 spells CASSQVAGGSSYNEQFF. The CDR3 region has the DNA TGTGCCAGCAGCCAAGTCGCGGGAGGGAGCTCCTACAATGAGCAGTTCTTC.

The rearrangement uses TRBV5-4 and TRBJ2-5; TRBD2 matches 13 bases. The CDR3 totals 16 residues. Per the germline V gene, CDR1 is SGHNT and CDR2 is YYREEE (reference sequence). V dropped 2 bases and J dropped 2; count of bases not matched to a gene: 3. The CDR3 region has the DNA TGTGCCAGCAGCTTTCGACTAGCGGGAGGACAAGAGACCCAGTACTTC. Amino acids: CASSFRLAGGQETQYF. The complete variable domain, with remaining parts taken from reference TRBV5-4 and TRBJ2-5, reads ETGVTQSPTHLIKTRGQQVTLRCSSQSGHNTVSWYQQALGQGPQFIFQYYREEENGRGNFPPRFSGLQFPNYSSELNVNALELDDSALYLCASSFRLAGGQETQYFGPGTRLLVL.

The V and J genes are TRBV27 and TRBJ2-7, with unresolved D. The CDR3 runs to 13 residues. Germline V gene data show CDR1 as MNHEY and CDR2 as SMNVEV (reference sequence). V lost 5 bases and J lost 2, with 10 bases in between. The CDR3 nucleotides read TGTGCCAGCAGTCCATTAACAGCCTACGAGCAGTACTTC. Its protein product is CASSPLTAYEQYF.

The chain employs TRBV5-6 and TRBJ2-7; 9 bases align to TRBD2. The CDR3 totals 15 residues. The V gene's germline CDR1 is SGHDT and CDR2 YYEEEE. V shed 2 bases and J 5 bases; nucleotides not matched to a gene: 8. The CDR3 sequence: CASSFGTSRGNEQYF. The CDR3 DNA reads TGTGCCAGCAGCTTCGGGACTAGCAGAGGTAACGAGCAGTACTTC.